This T cell receptor beta chain was retrieved from a study of a mutant IDH1 vaccine in newly diagnosed glioma. Across the study: Patients got radiotherapy, temozolomide, or both beforehand, and most got both. Study outcomes and limitations: Altogether, around 93% of patients exhibited vaccine-induced immune responses.

CDR3 size: 13 residues. J lost 4 bases, V lost 3 bases, and 3 bases had no gene match. CDR1 is SGDLS, CDR2 YYNGEE, per germline. Time point reported: baseline, week 1 (first vaccination visit). Documented treatment: pre-vaccination baseline after standard-of-care therapy. The assay was immunoSEQ multiplex PCR, and TCRdb's table has in-frame clones only and misses some. This table has about 68,000 clones, approximately 85% appearing once. Regarding this clone: Its antigen is as yet unknown.

This chain joins TRBV9 and TRBJ1-1, with 7 bases matching TRBD1. The clonotype comes from a man aged 50 to 60 with glioma. The sequenced sample was PBMCs, obtained from a glioma patient treated with radiotherapy, temozolomide or both. The CDR3 DNA follows: TGTGCCAGCAGCGCCCGACAGGGCACTGAAGCTTTCTTT. Translated: CASSARQGTEAFF.